The 20 T cell receptor beta chains reported below all come from one sample, sequenced in a study of molecular identifiers for immune sequencing clone quantification. TCRdb analysed the PCR reads with MiXCR anew, one entry per CDR3 protein. The sample holds more than 450,000 distinct CDR3 sequences, 25% seen once. Sequences were obtained from naive CD8+ T cells from blood, with Jurkat cell RNA spiked in. As for subset: FACS-sorted CD8+CD4-CCR7+CD45RA+ naive T cells. These receptors originate from a human donor in good health. Some libraries in this study had Jurkat cell RNA spiked in.

This clonotype has just one count. Since a much larger clone is just one base distant, this may be a read error. The chain uses TRBV6-2 or TRBV6-3 and TRBJ2-2; 14 bases match TRBD2. CDR3 length: 16 residues. Looked up from germline, CDR1 is MNHEY and CDR2 is SVGEGT. CDR3 protein: CTSSYSGLAGAGELFF. In DNA form, the CDR3 reads TGTACCAGCAGTTACTCGGGACTAGCGGGAGCCGGGGAGCTGTTTTTT.

This clonotype was seen more than once but under ten times. The chain is built from TRBV3-1 and TRBJ1-5; D gene uncertain. V was shortened by 0 bases and J by 5 bases, with 11 bases between the two germline ends. This CDR3 comprises 15 residues. Looked up from germline, CDR1 is LGHDT and CDR2 is YNNKEL (reference sequence). The CDR3 DNA reads TGTGCCAGCAGCCAAGATTTTTCGCCTTATCAGCCCCAGCATTTT. This translates into CASSQDFSPYQPQHF.

The rearrangement uses TRBV3-1 and TRBJ2-3; D is unresolved. The V gene lost 7 bases and the J gene lost 2 bases, with 19 bases spanning the gap. CDR1 LGHDT and CDR2 YNNKEL come from the germline V gene (reference sequence). The CDR3 runs 16 residues. The chain's CDR3 is CASNLSVVRATDTQYF. The CDR3 nucleotides are TGTGCCAGCAACCTATCTGTGGTCCGGGCCACAGATACGCAGTATTTT.

The rearrangement uses TRBV27 and TRBJ2-3, with D unclear. The CDR3 covers 13 residues. CDR1 is MNHEY, CDR2 SMNVEV, per germline (reference sequence). V was clipped by 6 bases and J by 4 bases, with 11 bases between them. Here the CDR3 reads CASRGPAPDTQYF. The CDR3, as DNA: TGTGCCAGCAGAGGACCCGCACCAGATACGCAGTATTTT.

A few counts support this clonotype. The chain links TRBV5-6 to TRBJ2-2, with 11 bases matching TRBD2. The CDR3 loop spans 20 amino acids. V lost 1 base to trimming and J lost 7 bases; unmatched junction nucleotides: 18. CDR1 and CDR2 (germline): SGHDT, YYEEEE. The CDR3, as DNA: TGTGCCAGCAGCTTGCGGTCCCTCACCCTAGCGGGAGGTTATAACGGGGAGCTGTTTTTT. It encodes CASSLRSLTLAGGYNGELFF.

This clonotype was counted between two and nine times. The chain has TRBV24-1 and TRBJ2-7; the D call may be TRBD1 or TRBD2 (5 bases each). This CDR3 contains 15 residues. Germline-derived CDR1 and CDR2 are KGHDR and SFDVKD. The V gene lost 1 base and the J gene lost 6 bases, with 15 bases spanning the gap. This CDR3 is CATSDFKRGESEQYF. The CDR3 bases are TGTGCCACCAGTGATTTCAAACGAGGGGAATCCGAGCAGTACTTC.

V and J are TRBV19 and TRBJ2-1; TRBD1 is a possible D gene (8 bases). The CDR3 spans 16 residues. Germline-derived CDR1 and CDR2 are LNHDA and SQIVND (reference sequence). Trimming removed 5 bases from V and 6 bases from J, with 20 bases in between. The CDR3 reads CASSVSNRGGVNEQFF. The CDR3 DNA is TGTGCCAGTAGTGTTTCAAACAGGGGGGGGGTCAATGAGCAGTTCTTC. Filled out from reference TRBV19 and TRBJ2-1, the complete variable domain reads DGGITQSPKYLFRKEGQNVTLSCEQNLNHDAMYWYRQDPGQGLRLIYYSQIVNDFQKGDIAEGYSVSREKKESFPLTVTSAQKNPTAFYLCASSVSNRGGVNEQFFGPGTRLTVL.

Remarks on this clonotype: This may be a read error: a much more frequent sequence differs by one nucleotide. The CDR3 bases are TGTGCCAGCAGCTCAGGACTCGTGGATTCCGACGAGCAGTACTTC. The encoded protein is CASSSGLVDSDEQYF. The chain has TRBV7-9 and TRBJ2-7; TRBD2 is a possible D gene (5 bases). With 4 bases removed from V and 5 bases from J, the gap between germline ends came to 18 bases. CDR3 length: 15 amino acids. From germline, CDR1 is SEHNR and CDR2 FQNEAQ (reference sequence).

The V and J genes are TRBV11-2 and TRBJ1-4; TRBD1 matches at 9 bases. Trimming removed 8 bases from V and 7 bases from J; junction bases left unmatched: 5. In germline, CDR1 is SGHAT, CDR2 FQNNGV. The CDR3 covers 13 residues. CDR3 loop: CASGQGLGEKLFF. CDR3 DNA sequence: TGTGCCAGCGGACAGGGGCTGGGTGAAAAACTGTTTTTT.

This clonotype was seen a handful of times. The chain employs TRBV7-8 and TRBJ1-4; 8 bases match TRBD1. This CDR3 comprises 15 residues. The V gene's germline CDR1 is SGHVS and CDR2 FQNEAQ. After removal of 5 bases from V and 5 bases from J, the junction contained 7 bases not matched to a gene. The DNA for the CDR3 is TGTGCCAGCAGCCCAGGGACAGGTGGGAATGAAAAACTGTTTTTT. Translated: CASSPGTGGNEKLFF.

Only a few counts were recorded for this clonotype. The J gene is TRBJ1-5, the V gene TRBV7-2; D call uncertain. CDR1 is SGHTA and CDR2 is FQGNSA in the germline V gene. Trimming shortened V by 5 bases and J by 7 bases, and 12 bases separated the two germline ends. The CDR3 covers 13 residues. CDR3 region: CASSDVPNQPQHF. The DNA of the CDR3 is TGTGCCAGCAGCGACGTTCCTAACCAGCCCCAGCATTTT.

There are a few counts of this clonotype. J is TRBJ2-1 and V is TRBV6-2 or TRBV6-3, with TRBD2 as a possible D gene (6 bases). Germline CDR1 and CDR2: MNHEY and SVGEGT. Trimming shortened V by 5 bases and J by 0 bases, and 17 bases separated the two germline ends. The CDR3 spans 17 residues. The CDR3 nucleotides read TGTGCCAGCAGTCCACCGGCGCGGGATAGCTCCTACAATGAGCAGTTCTTC. Amino acids: CASSPPARDSSYNEQFF.

Worth noting for this clonotype: Possible read error: a much larger clone is one base away. Since no conserved phenylalanine or tryptophan closes the CDR3, a read error is the likely cause. This CDR3 reads CASSHRGLAYEQYL. In nucleotides, the CDR3 is TGCGCCAGCAGCCATCGAGGACTTGCCTACGAGCAGTACCTC. The rearrangement links TRBV4-3 to TRBJ2-7; D might be TRBD2 (5 bases). From germline, CDR1 is LGHNA and CDR2 YSLEER. The CDR3 consists of 14 residues. Trimming stripped 3 bases from V and 2 bases from J, with 11 bases between.

The chain combines TRBV4-1 with TRBJ2-1, with no clear D. From germline, CDR1 is MGHRA and CDR2 YSYEKL. The CDR3 is 13 amino acids. The V end lost 2 bases, the J end lost 7 bases, and 9 bases lay between the germline ends. The CDR3: CASSQYSRNEQFF. The DNA for the CDR3 is TGCGCCAGCAGCCAATATTCGAGGAATGAGCAGTTCTTC.

This clonotype was counted many times. The rearrangement links TRBV5-1 to TRBJ2-3; D is uncertain. The germline CDR1 and CDR2 sequences are SGHRS and YFSETQ. V was cut by 4 bases and J by 1 base, with 13 bases left in between. This CDR3 comprises 15 residues. As DNA, the CDR3 is TGCGCCAGCAGCGAAGCCCCTCTGGGCACAGATACGCAGTATTTT. This translates into CASSEAPLGTDTQYF.

This clonotype was detected a few times. V and J are TRBV6-6 and TRBJ2-5; 12 bases fit TRBD2. Trimming cost V 8 bases and J 1 base; bases outside gene matches: 8. Germline lookup yields CDR1 MNHNY and CDR2 SVGAGI (reference sequence). This CDR3 comprises 16 residues. The CDR3 bases are TGTGCCAGCGGATCGACTAGCGGGGGACTCCAAGAGACCCAGTACTTC. Encoded protein: CASGSTSGGLQETQYF.

In this sample, this clonotype turned up a few times. The gene calls are TRBV5-4 and TRBJ2-7; D is uncertain. Germline V gene lookup returns CDR1 SGHNT and CDR2 YYREEE (reference sequence). Trimming left V 2 bases short and J 4 bases short, with 10 bases between. The CDR3 runs to 13 residues. The CDR3 region is CASSLILGYEQYF. The CDR3 DNA is TGTGCCAGCAGCTTAATTCTGGGGTACGAGCAGTACTTC.

The CDR3 bases are TGCGCCAGCAGCCAAGATCCCTCTAGCGTCTACGAGCAGTACTTC. Amino acid sequence: CASSQDPSSVYEQYF. This sequence joins TRBV4-3 and TRBJ2-7, with a possible D match to TRBD2 (6 bases). The CDR3 loop spans 15 amino acids. From germline, CDR1 is LGHNA and CDR2 YSLEER. V lost 0 bases and J lost 3, with 12 bases in between.

This chain joins TRBV6-2 or TRBV6-3 and TRBJ2-3, with D possibly matching TRBD2 (5 bases). This CDR3 region has 13 residues. V lost 2 bases and J lost 6, with 9 bases in between. Germline CDR1 MNHEY, CDR2 SVGEGT. CDR3 DNA sequence: TGTGCCAGCAGTTACCAGCGGCAGGATACGCAGTATTTT. Its translation: CASSYQRQDTQYF.

Only one count was recorded for this clonotype. Given a much more abundant clone one base away, this may be a read error. This chain connects TRBV19 to TRBJ2-3; TRBD2 is a possible D gene (6 bases). The CDR3 loop spans 16 amino acids. Germline assignment: CDR1 LNHDA and CDR2 SQIVND (reference sequence). CDR3 in DNA: TGTGCCAGTACTCCCCGGAGGGCCTCTAGCACAGATATGCAGTATTTT. It specifies CASTPRRASSTDMQYF.